The 15 T cell receptor beta chains below were found in one sample sequenced in a study of OX40 agonist ivuxolimab in advanced cancers. Produced via immunoSEQ multiplex PCR; TCRdb's table is partial and in-frame only. The sample consists of almost 80,000 clones, about 84% of them appearing once. Material: CD4+ or CD8+ T cells sorted from blood, obtained in a trial of the OX40 agonist ivuxolimab. The receptors stem from an adult with an advanced solid tumor such as melanoma, head and neck, liver or kidney cancer.

DNA of the CDR3: TGTGCCAGCTCACCACCTGACGGTCGAACGGATGGCTACACCTTC. It specifies CASSPPDGRTDGYTF. The rearrangement links TRBV18 to TRBJ1-2; D remains unclear. The CDR3 loop spans 15 amino acids. Germline CDR1 KGHSH, CDR2 LQKENI. V was trimmed by 0 bases and J by 6 bases, leaving 14 bases between them.

The chain combines TRBV13 with TRBJ2-7, with 11 bases aligning to TRBD1. The V gene's germline CDR1 is PRHDT and CDR2 FYEKMQ (reference sequence). The CDR3 extends over 15 amino acids. Trimming cost V 3 bases and J 8 bases; bases outside gene matches: 9. The CDR3 coding sequence is TGTGCCAGCAGCTTTCGGGACAGGGGGGGTGGAAAGCAGTACTTC. Its translation is CASSFRDRGGGKQYF.

The table lists this clone with a few counts. The V gene is TRBV7-3, the J gene TRBJ2-7; D perhaps matches TRBD2 (5 bases). Trimming shortened V by 2 bases and J by 0 bases, and 8 bases separated the two germline ends. Germline CDR1 is SGHTA and CDR2 is FQGTGA. CDR3 length: 14 residues. The CDR3 loop reads CASSLLGSSYEQYF. CDR3 DNA: TGTGCCAGCAGCTTATTGGGGAGCTCCTACGAGCAGTACTTC. The full variable domain, completed using reference TRBV7-3 and TRBJ2-7, is GAGVSQTPSNKVTEKGKYVELRCDPISGHTALYWYRQSLGQGPEFLIYFQGTGAADDSGLPNDRFFAVRPEGSVSTLKIQRTERGDSAVYLCASSLLGSSYEQYFGPGTRLTVT.

The genes are TRBV7-2 and TRBJ2-7; D is possibly TRBD2 (6 bases). V lost 4 bases to trimming and J lost 5 bases, with 18 bases between them. CDR1 and CDR2 from the germline V gene are SGHTA and FQGNSA. This CDR3 has 15 amino acids. CDR3 amino acids: CASSSQAGLRDEQYF. DNA of the CDR3: TGTGCCAGCAGCTCCCAAGCGGGTCTAAGGGACGAGCAGTACTTC.

The V call is TRBV28, the J call TRBJ1-1; 7 nucleotides match TRBD1. The CDR3 totals 15 residues. Germline trimming cut 6 bases from V and 4 bases from J; bases unmatched to any gene: 11. Germline V gives CDR1 MDHEN, CDR2 SYDVKM. DNA for the CDR3: TGTGCCAGCAGAAGAGACAGGGTTTATGCCACTGAAGCTTTCTTT. Translating gives CASRRDRVYATEAFF.

As DNA, the CDR3 is TGTGCCAGCAGCTTAGGGAAGAACACTGAAGCTTTCTTT. This gives the protein CASSLGKNTEAFF. This rearrangement joins TRBV7-8 to TRBJ1-1; D is unclear. V dropped 1 base and J dropped 1 base, with 4 bases sitting between them. Germline V lookup: CDR1 SGHVS, CDR2 FQNEAQ. The CDR3 sequence is 13 residues long.

The V gene is TRBV5-4, the J gene TRBJ2-6; D not certain. Germline CDR1 reads SGHNT; CDR2 reads YYREEE (reference sequence). The CDR3 is made up of 16 amino acids. Deletions cut 0 bases from V and 0 bases from J, with 7 bases between. As DNA, the CDR3 is TGTGCCAGCAGCTTGGGTCAGAGCTCTGGGGCCAACGTCCTGACTTTC. It is translated as CASSLGQSSGANVLTF.

The chain couples TRBV7-3 to TRBJ2-1, with D maybe TRBD1 (7 bases). Germline V gives CDR1 SGHTA, CDR2 FQGTGA. Between the trimmed V and J ends, which lost 4 bases and 3 bases, there was a span of 16 bases. The CDR3 runs to 16 residues. CDR3 sequence reads: CASSSQGDSRYNEQFF. The CDR3 DNA follows: TGTGCCAGCAGCTCCCAGGGGGACTCGCGCTACAATGAGCAGTTCTTC.

The chain has TRBV19 and TRBJ2-5, with D possibly TRBD1 on 5 matching bases. CDR1 LNHDA and CDR2 SQIVND come from the germline V gene (reference sequence). This CDR3 spans 13 amino acids. The V gene lost 1 base and the J gene lost 3 bases, with 6 bases spanning the gap. The CDR3 DNA sequence: TGTGCCAGTAGTATAGTAGGGGAAGAGACCCAGTACTTC. Its translation: CASSIVGEETQYF. The variable domain in full, completed from reference TRBV19 and TRBJ2-5, reads DGGITQSPKYLFRKEGQNVTLSCEQNLNHDAMYWYRQDPGQGLRLIYYSQIVNDFQKGDIAEGYSVSREKKESFPLTVTSAQKNPTAFYLCASSIVGEETQYFGPGTRLLVL.

The CDR3: CASSLVGSRAEQYF. CDR3 DNA: TGTGCCAGCAGCTTAGTCGGCAGTCGGGCCGAGCAGTACTTC. This rearrangement joins TRBV11-2 to TRBJ2-7; D is ambiguous. Trimming stripped 1 base from V and 6 bases from J, with 13 bases between. The V gene's germline CDR1 is SGHAT and CDR2 FQNNGV. CDR3 size: 14 residues.

J is TRBJ1-3 and V is TRBV7-2; D is perhaps TRBD1 (6 bases). The germline V and J ends were trimmed by 1 base and 4 bases, with 11 bases remaining between them. The CDR3 sequence is 15 residues long. In germline, CDR1 is SGHTA, CDR2 FQGNSA. CDR3: CASSLGGTRGNTIYF. The DNA for the CDR3 is TGTGCCAGCAGCTTAGGGGGGACACGGGGAAACACCATATATTTT.

The rearrangement links TRBV19 to TRBJ2-1, with D perhaps TRBD1 (5 bases). The V gene lost 3 bases and the J gene lost 1 base, with 16 bases spanning the gap. The CDR3 length is 17 residues. The germline CDR1 and CDR2 sequences are LNHDA and SQIVND (reference sequence). The CDR3 bases are TGTGCCAGTAGTATGGTCAGGGTAATGATTTCCTACAATGAGCAGTTCTTC. Translated, it gives CASSMVRVMISYNEQFF.

The chain is built from TRBV5-1 and TRBJ1-6; TRBD1 aligns across 11 bases. This CDR3 contains 16 residues. V lost 4 bases to trimming and J lost 8 bases; unmatched junction nucleotides: 8. Germline V lookup: CDR1 SGHRS, CDR2 YFSETQ. CDR3 coding DNA: TGCGCCAGCAGCATTAGGACAGGGGGCAGGGATTCACCCCTCCACTTT. Its protein is CASSIRTGGRDSPLHF. Supplemented by reference TRBV5-1 and TRBJ1-6, the full variable domain reads KAGVTQTPRYLIKTRGQQVTLSCSPISGHRSVSWYQQTPGQGLQFLFEYFSETQRNKGNFPGRFSGRQFSNSRSEMNVSTLELGDSALYLCASSIRTGGRDSPLHFGNGTRLTVT.

As concerns this clone: Its ends do not fully match the called genes, so a read error is possible. The gene calls are TRBV6-7 and TRBJ2-7; tentatively, D is TRBD2 (5 bases). TRBV6-7 is an ORF, and what it does is uncertain. The CDR3 has 10 amino acids. As DNA, the CDR3 is TGTGCCAGCAGTTCGACTATCGTACCATTC. It yields the protein CASSSTIVPF.

The chain couples TRBV30 to TRBJ1-1; D is undetermined. The CDR3 sequence is 14 residues long. CDR1 GTSNPN and CDR2 SVGIG come from the germline V gene (reference sequence). V dropped 1 base and J dropped 0 bases, with 9 bases sitting between them. CDR3 sequence reads: CAWSGNYVNTEAFF. In DNA form, the CDR3 reads TGTGCCTGGAGTGGTAATTATGTGAACACTGAAGCTTTCTTT.